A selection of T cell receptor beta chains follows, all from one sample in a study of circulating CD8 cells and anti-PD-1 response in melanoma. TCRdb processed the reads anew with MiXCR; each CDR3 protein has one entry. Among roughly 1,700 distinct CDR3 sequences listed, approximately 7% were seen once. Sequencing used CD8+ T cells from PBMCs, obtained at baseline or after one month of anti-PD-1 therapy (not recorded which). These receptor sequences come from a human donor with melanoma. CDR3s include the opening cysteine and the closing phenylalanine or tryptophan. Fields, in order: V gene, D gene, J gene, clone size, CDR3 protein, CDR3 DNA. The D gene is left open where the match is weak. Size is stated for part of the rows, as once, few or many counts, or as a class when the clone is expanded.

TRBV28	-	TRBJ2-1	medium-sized	CASSFTGEDEQFF	TGTGCCAGCAGTTTCACAGGGGAGGATGAGCAGTTCTTC
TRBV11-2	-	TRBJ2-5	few	CASSLRSRGSETQYF	TGTGCCAGCAGCTTACGGAGCCGGGGAAGCGAGACCCAGTACTTC
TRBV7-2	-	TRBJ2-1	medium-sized	CASSLAAGSYNEQFF	TGTGCCAGCAGCTTAGCTGCGGGAAGCTACAATGAGCAGTTCTTC
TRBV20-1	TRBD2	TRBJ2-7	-	CSVDPSGRFYEQYF	TGCAGTGTGGATCCTAGCGGGAGGTTTTACGAGCAGTACTTC
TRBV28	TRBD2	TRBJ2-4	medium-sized	CASSSSSGLAKNIQYF	TGTGCCAGCAGTTCCTCTAGCGGGCTAGCCAAAAACATTCAGTACTTC
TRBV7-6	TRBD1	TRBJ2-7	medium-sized	CASSSGTDSYEQYF	TGTGCCAGCAGCTCCGGGACAGACTCCTATGAGCAGTACTTC
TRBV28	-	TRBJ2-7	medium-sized	CASERAGRPYEQYF	TGTGCCAGCGAGCGGGCAGGGAGACCCTACGAGCAGTACTTC
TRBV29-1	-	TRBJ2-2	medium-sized	CSGGTANTGELFF	TGCAGCGGCGGGACGGCGAACACCGGGGAGCTGTTTTTT
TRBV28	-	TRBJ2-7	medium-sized	CASSFPGTEQYF	TGTGCCAGCAGTTTTCCGGGGACAGAGCAGTACTTC
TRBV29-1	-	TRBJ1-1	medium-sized	CSVETNTEAFF	TGCAGCGTTGAAACGAACACTGAAGCTTTCTTT
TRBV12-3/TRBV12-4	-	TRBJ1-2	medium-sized	CASSSPGIF	TGTGCCAGCAGTTCCCCGGGGATCTTC
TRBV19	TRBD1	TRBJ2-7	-	CASSIGQGYEQYF	TGTGCCAGTAGTATCGGACAGGGCTACGAGCAGTACTTC